The clone carrying this T cell receptor beta chain is termed medium-sized (0.01 to 0.1%). What it binds is not known. Lesional scalp punch biopsies and peripheral blood came from alopecia areata patients. The sample is drawn from a study of CD8+ T cells in alopecia areata. Notes on the study in general: Sequencing of scalp tissue also captures the resident alphabeta T cells of normal skin. Patients shared TCRs less clearly than mice did, possibly for HLA-related reasons. An increase in clonality over normal scalp was evident in lesional scalp, especially alopecia totalis/universalis.

As the sequencing template, cDNA was produced by extracting RNA and reverse transcribing it. Repertoires were generated with immunoSEQ multiplex PCR, while TCRdb's copy carries only in-frame clones and drops some. The sample has over 10,000 clones, 60% seen once. There are 13 residues in the CDR3. Germline loops: CDR1 SGHTA, CDR2 FQGNSA. V was pared by 9 bases and J by 0 bases, with 9 bases between. The chain uses TRBV7-2 and TRBJ1-3; D is perhaps TRBD1 (6 bases). This clonotype was obtained from a human donor with alopecia areata. Sequencing was performed on skin. CDR3 protein: CASRDTSGNTIYF. The CDR3 DNA sequence: TGTGCCAGTAGGGACACCTCTGGAAACACCATATATTTT. The full variable domain, its missing parts supplied by reference TRBV7-2 and TRBJ1-3, is GAGVSQSPSNKVTEKGKDVELRCDPISGHTALYWYRQSLGQGLEFLIYFQGNSAPDKSGLPSDRFSAERTGGSVSTLTIQRTQQEDSAVYLCASRDTSGNTIYFGEGSWLTVV.